This paragraph covers one TCR beta chain sequence. Antigen unknown. The data belong to a study of graft-versus-host responses after intestinal transplantation. The wider study: Tacrolimus and steroids were given for around three years to all recipients after anti-thymocyte globulin induction.

Study-wide results and caveats: Across patients carrying graft-donor T cell macrochimerism, allografts held high graft-versus-host to host-versus-graft clonal ratios. Maximum circulating GvH clone levels tracked with early post-transplant HvG decreases. Ileal or blood samples showed some GvH clones first, and such clones were also found in recipient marrow.

With 5 bases removed from V and 6 bases from J, the gap between germline ends came to 13 bases. This CDR3 contains 13 residues. Germline loops: CDR1 SGHNT, CDR2 YYREEE (reference sequence). Grafts had their tissue processed, releasing intraepithelial and lamina propria lymphocytes. This table comes from immunoSEQ multiplex PCR, and its TCRdb copy is limited to in-frame clones, with some not included. The data hold roughly 17,000 clones, with 82% observed a single time. The J gene is TRBJ2-3, the V gene TRBV5-4; a weak D match, TRBD2 (5 bases). This specimen consisted of ileum tissue, obtained 17 days after transplant. This clonotype was sampled from a human patient who received an intestinal transplant, so some T cells may come from the graft donor. The CDR3 nucleotides read TGTGCCAGCAGGATGGGAGTTGAGGATACGCAGTATTTT. Its translation: CASRMGVEDTQYF.